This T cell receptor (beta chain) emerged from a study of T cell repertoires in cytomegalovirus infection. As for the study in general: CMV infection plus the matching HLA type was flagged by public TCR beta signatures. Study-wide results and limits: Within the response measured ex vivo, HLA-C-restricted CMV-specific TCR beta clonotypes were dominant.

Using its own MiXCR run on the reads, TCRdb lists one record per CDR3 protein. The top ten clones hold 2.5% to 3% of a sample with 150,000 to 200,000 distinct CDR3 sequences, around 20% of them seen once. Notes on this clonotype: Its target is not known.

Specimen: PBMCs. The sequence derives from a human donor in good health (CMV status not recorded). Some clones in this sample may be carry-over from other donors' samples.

The CDR3 reads CASSYSSRGQRGYRETQYF. CDR3 bases: TGTGCCAGCAGTTACTCCTCGCGTGGGCAGCGGGGTTATCGAGAGACCCAGTACTTC. The rearrangement links TRBV6-6 to TRBJ2-5; 7 bases agree with TRBD2. CDR3 length equals 19 residues. The germline CDR1 and CDR2 sequences are MNHNY and SVGAGI (reference sequence). After removal of 0 bases from V and 4 bases from J, the junction contained 17 bases not matched to a gene.